Shown below are 22 T cell receptor beta chains from a single sample sequenced in a study of OX40 agonist ivuxolimab in advanced cancers. The table came from immunoSEQ multiplex PCR; TCRdb's copy has only in-frame clones and leaves some out. The table lists about 40,000 clones, over 75% of them singletons. The sequences come from CD4+ or CD8+ T cells sorted from blood, collected in a trial of the OX40 agonist ivuxolimab. The receptor set was obtained from an adult with an advanced solid tumor such as melanoma, head and neck, liver or kidney cancer.

The gene calls are TRBV29-1 and TRBJ1-1, with D possibly TRBD1 on 6 matching bases. CDR1 and CDR2 from the germline V gene are SQVTM and ANQGSEA. Between the trimmed V and J ends, which lost 0 bases and 8 bases, there was a span of 19 bases. The CDR3 contains 15 residues. CDR3 sequence reads: CSVEDSEDRPFEAFF. The CDR3 DNA sequence: TGCAGCGTTGAAGATAGTGAAGACAGGCCGTTCGAAGCTTTCTTT. The complete variable domain, with remaining parts taken from reference TRBV29-1 and TRBJ1-1, reads SAVISQKPSRDICQRGTSLTIQCQVDSQVTMMFWYRQQPGQSLTLIATANQGSEATYESGFVIDKFPISRPNLTFSTLTVSNMSPEDSSIYLCSVEDSEDRPFEAFFGQGTRLTVV.

The chain carries TRBV29-1 and TRBJ1-1; 7 nucleotides agree with TRBD1. The CDR3 is made up of 12 amino acids. V was pared by 6 bases and J by 3 bases, with 4 bases of the junction left unmatched. The germline gives CDR1 SQVTM, CDR2 ANQGSEA. This CDR3 reads CSVARGDTEAFF. The CDR3, as DNA: TGCAGCGTCGCCAGGGGGGACACTGAAGCTTTCTTT. Full variable domain (rest looked up from reference TRBV29-1 and TRBJ1-1): SAVISQKPSRDICQRGTSLTIQCQVDSQVTMMFWYRQQPGQSLTLIATANQGSEATYESGFVIDKFPISRPNLTFSTLTVSNMSPEDSSIYLCSVARGDTEAFFGQGTRLTVV.

The CDR3 bases are TGTGCCAGCAGCCCCACAGGGATTCGGGGCAACGAGCAGTACTTC. Its protein is CASSPTGIRGNEQYF. The rearrangement links TRBV5-4 to TRBJ2-7, with D maybe TRBD1 (6 bases). Trimming removed 4 bases at V and 5 bases at J, with 19 bases between. The germline V gene encodes CDR1 SGHNT and CDR2 YYREEE (reference sequence). This CDR3 is 15 amino acids long.

V is TRBV9 and J is TRBJ1-2; 8 bases are shared with TRBD1. The CDR3 totals 14 residues. The germline V gene has CDR1 SGDLS and CDR2 YYNGEE. V shed 0 bases, J shed 3 bases, and the junction held 1 base outside the gene matches. The CDR3 coding sequence is TGTGCCAGCAGCGTAGAGGACAGGGACTATGGCTACACCTTC. This codes for CASSVEDRDYGYTF. The entire variable domain, with the rest obtained from reference TRBV9 and TRBJ1-2, is as follows: DSGVTQTPKHLITATGQRVTLRCSPRSGDLSVYWYQQSLDQGLQFLIQYYNGEERAKGNILERFSAQQFPDLHSELNLSSLELGDSALYFCASSVEDRDYGYTFGSGTRLTVV.

This clone appeared a few times. The chain carries TRBV9 and TRBJ2-2; 14 positions agree with TRBD2. The CDR3 contains 16 residues. V dropped 4 bases and J dropped 7; count of bases not matched to a gene: 6. The germline CDR1 and CDR2 sequences are SGDLS and YYNGEE. The CDR3 reads CASSSRLAGGVGELFF. The CDR3 DNA reads as TGTGCCAGCAGCTCAAGACTAGCGGGAGGGGTCGGGGAGCTGTTTTTT.

The chain uses TRBV7-3 and TRBJ2-2; the match to TRBD2 covers 9 bases. J gave up 2 bases and V 3 bases, and 4 bases lay outside the gene matches. The CDR3 extends over 16 amino acids. Germline V CDR1 and CDR2: SGHTA, FQGTGA. The CDR3 here is CASSLGSGGNTGELFF. Here the CDR3 DNA reads TGTGCCAGCAGCTTGGGTAGCGGGGGCAACACCGGGGAGCTGTTTTTT.

J is TRBJ1-1 and V is TRBV9; no clear D gene. The CDR3 is 13 amino acids. Trimming shortened V by 0 bases and J by 2 bases, and 5 bases separated the two germline ends. Looked up from germline, CDR1 is SGDLS and CDR2 is YYNGEE. The CDR3 protein is CASSVGSNTEAFF. The CDR3 region has the DNA TGTGCCAGCAGCGTAGGTAGCAACACTGAAGCTTTCTTT. Complete variable domain (other parts from reference TRBV9 and TRBJ1-1): DSGVTQTPKHLITATGQRVTLRCSPRSGDLSVYWYQQSLDQGLQFLIQYYNGEERAKGNILERFSAQQFPDLHSELNLSSLELGDSALYFCASSVGSNTEAFFGQGTRLTVV.

This chain uses TRBV7-3 with TRBJ2-1; 7 bases line up with TRBD2. This CDR3 comprises 15 residues. CDR1 and CDR2 from the germline V gene are SGHTA and FQGTGA. Losses at the gene ends were 1 base for V and 8 bases for J; bases not matched to a gene: 8. CDR3 sequence: CASSLKRAGDHEQFF. DNA of the CDR3: TGTGCCAGCAGCTTAAAACGGGCGGGGGACCATGAGCAGTTCTTC.

This clone was seen only a few times. The J gene is TRBJ2-2, the V gene TRBV9, with D unclear. The V end was cut by 3 bases, the J end by 3 bases, with 21 bases between. Germline V CDR1 and CDR2: SGDLS, YYNGEE. The length of the CDR3 is 18 residues. The CDR3 loop reads CASSDLTDQVWDTGELFF. CDR3 bases: TGTGCCAGCAGCGACCTCACGGACCAGGTCTGGGACACCGGGGAGCTGTTTTTT. Full variable domain (remainder filled in from reference TRBV9 and TRBJ2-2): DSGVTQTPKHLITATGQRVTLRCSPRSGDLSVYWYQQSLDQGLQFLIQYYNGEERAKGNILERFSAQQFPDLHSELNLSSLELGDSALYFCASSDLTDQVWDTGELFFGEGSRLTVL.

The V and J genes are TRBV6-1 and TRBJ1-2, with D possibly matching TRBD1 (5 bases). Trimming took 5 bases from V and 4 from J, leaving 17 bases between them. This CDR3 has 15 amino acids. Germline V gene data show CDR1 as MNHNS and CDR2 as SASEGT. The CDR3 region is CASSPRRGRIYGYTF. In DNA, the CDR3 is TGTGCCAGCAGTCCGCGCCGGGGCAGGATCTATGGCTACACCTTC.

The chain is built from TRBV5-1 and TRBJ2-2; D is perhaps TRBD1 or TRBD2 (5 bases each). CDR1 and CDR2 from the germline V gene are SGHRS and YFSETQ. Trimming cost V 4 bases and J 4 bases, with 8 bases left between them. The CDR3 totals 13 residues. CDR3 nucleotides: TGCGCCAGCAGCCAGGGAGTCACCGGGGAGCTGTTTTTT. Translating it yields CASSQGVTGELFF.

V usage is TRBV29-1 and J usage is TRBJ1-2, with 12 bases that match TRBD1. The CDR3 loop spans 15 amino acids. The junction had 12 bases not matched to a gene; V was cut back by 5 bases and J by 8 bases. From germline, CDR1 is SQVTM and CDR2 ANQGSEA. CDR3 in amino acids: CSVSGTGGAAGGYTF. The CDR3 coding sequence is TGCAGCGTTTCCGGGACAGGGGGCGCAGCAGGAGGCTACACCTTC.

The rearrangement joins TRBV11-3 to TRBJ1-3; D gene ambiguous. The CDR3 contains 14 residues. V shed 5 bases and J shed 3 bases, with 11 bases lying between them. Germline V gene lookup returns CDR1 SGHNT and CDR2 YENEEA. CDR3 in amino acids: CASSRGGLGNTIYF. The CDR3 DNA follows: TGTGCCAGCAGCCGCGGAGGACTTGGAAACACCATATATTTT.

This clone showed up just once. The genes are TRBV10-1 and TRBJ2-2; D is possibly TRBD2 (6 bases). Germline V CDR1 and CDR2: WNHNN, SYGVQD (reference sequence). Trimming removed 1 base at V and 7 bases at J, with 31 bases between. The CDR3 consists of 21 residues. The CDR3 here is CASSEFHPCSGKISNDGELFF. CDR3 coding DNA: TGCGCCAGCAGTGAGTTCCATCCTTGTAGCGGAAAAATCTCAAACGACGGGGAGCTGTTTTTT.

This chain joins TRBV5-1 and TRBJ1-1; D perhaps matches TRBD1 (6 bases). There are 13 residues in the CDR3. CDR1 is SGHRS and CDR2 is YFSETQ in the germline V gene. V gave up 3 bases and J gave up 3 bases, with 9 bases separating them. In DNA form, the CDR3 reads TGCGCCAGCAGCTCAGGGGATCACACTGAAGCTTTCTTT. It specifies CASSSGDHTEAFF.

The genes are TRBV18 and TRBJ2-7; D could derive from TRBD1 or TRBD2 (5 bases each). Germline V gene lookup returns CDR1 KGHSH and CDR2 LQKENI. V lost 6 bases to trimming and J lost 6 bases, with 12 bases between them. The CDR3 totals 12 residues. DNA of the CDR3: TGTGCCAGCTCTCAAAGGGACGGCGAGCAGTACTTC. This sequence encodes CASSQRDGEQYF. Based on the CDR3 plus reference TRBV18 and TRBJ2-7, the full variable domain is NAGVMQNPRHLVRRRGQEARLRCSPMKGHSHVYWYRQLPEEGLKFMVYLQKENIIDESGMPKERFSAEFPKEGPSILRIQQVVRGDSAAYFCASSQRDGEQYFGPGTRLTVT.

The V call is TRBV20-1, the J call TRBJ2-7; no firm D call. In germline, CDR1 is DFQATT, CDR2 SNEGSKA (reference sequence). There are 8 residues in the CDR3. The V and J ends lost 5 bases and 12 bases respectively, with 8 bases between them. CDR3 loop: CSAGKGYF. CDR3 DNA sequence: TGCAGTGCTGGAAAGGGGTACTTC.

This clone was found once. CDR3 amino acids: CAWSVLGANGQYF. Written as DNA, the CDR3 is TGTGCCTGGAGTGTATTGGGGGCTAATGGGCAGTACTTC. The chain combines TRBV30 with TRBJ2-7; a possible D gene is TRBD1 (6 bases). The CDR3 consists of 13 residues. Germline loops: CDR1 GTSNPN, CDR2 SVGIG (reference sequence). V gave up 0 bases and J gave up 9 bases, with 15 bases separating them.

The chain couples TRBV11-3 to TRBJ1-2; D is unclear. The CDR3 spans 13 residues. Trimming shortened V by 7 bases and J by 4 bases, and 13 bases separated the two germline ends. CDR1 and CDR2 from the germline V gene are SGHNT and YENEEA. The CDR3 DNA reads TGTGCCAGCAACCCCGGCGGCCCCTATGGCTACACCTTC. Translation gives CASNPGGPYGYTF.

The chain uses TRBV2 and TRBJ2-3, with a possible D match to TRBD2 (5 bases). This CDR3 contains 14 residues. Deletions cut 7 bases from V and 4 bases from J, with 15 bases between. Germline values: CDR1 SNHLY, CDR2 FYNNEI. The CDR3 region has the DNA TGTGCCAGCACCGGCGGGTTGAGGGCAGATACGCAGTATTTT. It encodes CASTGGLRADTQYF.

The rearrangement links TRBV6-6 to TRBJ2-7; D unresolved. The CDR3 contains 14 residues. V lost 1 base and J 6 bases, leaving 13 bases between the germline ends. CDR1 is MNHNY, CDR2 SVGAGI, per germline (reference sequence). For the CDR3, the DNA is TGTGCCAGCAGTTACTATAGCTTAGGCGGCGAGCAGTACTTC. It translates to CASSYYSLGGEQYF.

This chain joins TRBV6-5 and TRBJ1-2, with D unclear. Trimming took 0 bases from V and 8 from J, leaving 10 bases between them. The CDR3 is 13 amino acids. Germline loops: CDR1 MNHEY, CDR2 SVGAGI. CDR3 region: CASSYSNGNGYTF. DNA for the CDR3: TGTGCCAGCAGTTACTCGAATGGAAACGGCTACACCTTC.